This is a list of T cell receptor beta chains from one sample in a study of human T cells and chemical hapten exposure. In TCRdb, the RACE reads were re-called with MiXCR into one record per CDR3 protein. The profile shows more than 70,000 distinct CDR3 sequences, 9.5% to 13% of them singletons. This sample comprised whole blood, obtained in connection with sensitization to the hapten diphenylcyclopropenone (DPC). These receptors originate from a woman aged 25 to 45 with alopecia areata. Some clones in this sample may be carry-over from other donors' samples. CDR3s include the opening cysteine and the closing phenylalanine or tryptophan. D genes are given only for firm matches. The size field is filled for only some rows; it gives once, few, many or a size class.

size: many
V: TRBV11-2
J: TRBJ1-1
D: NA
DNA: TGTGCCAGCAGCTTAGAGAGGACAGCAAACACTGAAGCTTTCTTT
CDR3: CASSLERTANTEAFF

size: many
V: TRBV6-2/TRBV6-3
J: TRBJ2-7
D: TRBD1
DNA: TGTGCCAGCACCCACGGGGACAGGGTGCCCTACGAGCAGTACTTC
CDR3: CASTHGDRVPYEQYF

size: many
V: TRBV6-2/TRBV6-3
J: TRBJ2-3
D: NA
DNA: TGTGCCAGCAGTTACACCACACAGACGCAGTATTTT
CDR3: CASSYTTQTQYF

size: few
V: TRBV13
J: TRBJ2-7
D: TRBD2
DNA: TGTGTCAGCAGCCCCATAGACCGCCAGGGACTAGCGGGAGAAGTACCCTACGAGCAGTACTTC
CDR3: CVSSPIDRQGLAGEVPYEQYF

size: many
V: TRBV6-1
J: TRBJ2-6
D: TRBD1
DNA: TGTGCCAGCAGTGAAGCGGGACAGGTCTCTGGGGCCAACGTCCTGACTTTC
CDR3: CASSEAGQVSGANVLTF

size: many
V: TRBV29-1
J: TRBJ1-1
D: NA
DNA: TGCAGCGCAGCCTGGTGGGGGAACACTGAAGCTTTCTTT
CDR3: CSAAWWGNTEAFF

size: many
V: TRBV2
J: TRBJ1-5
D: NA
DNA: TGTGCCAGCAGTGAAACCTCCACAGGGCAGCCCCAGCATTTT
CDR3: CASSETSTGQPQHF

size: few
V: TRBV11-2
J: TRBJ2-4
D: TRBD1
DNA: TGTGCCAGCAGCCTTTTACAGGGGCAACAACGAAACATTCAGTACTTC
CDR3: CASSLLQGQQRNIQYF

size: many
V: TRBV30
J: TRBJ1-2
D: NA
DNA: TGTTGCGGGGACTTCTCCTATGGCTACACCTTC
CDR3: CCGDFSYGYTF

size: many
V: TRBV20-1
J: TRBJ2-7
D: NA
DNA: TGCAGTGCTAGAGAAAGTAACATAGGGTACGAGCAGTACTTC
CDR3: CSARESNIGYEQYF

size: many
V: TRBV10-3
J: TRBJ2-7
D: TRBD1
DNA: TGTGCCATCACCCCCGGACAGGGGAGAAACGAGCAGTACTTC
CDR3: CAITPGQGRNEQYF

size: many
V: TRBV27
J: TRBJ2-3
D: NA
DNA: TGTGCCAGCAGCCGAGTAAGCACAGATACGCAGTATTTT
CDR3: CASSRVSTDTQYF

size: many
V: TRBV24-1
J: TRBJ2-1
D: TRBD2
DNA: TGTGCCACCAGTGACCGGGGACTAGCGGGATCAAGTGAGCAGTTCTTC
CDR3: CATSDRGLAGSSEQFF

size: few
V: TRBV4-2
J: TRBJ1-1
D: NA
DNA: TGTGCCAGCAGCCAATTTGGAGCAGGGGTGGGCACTGAAGCTTTCTTT
CDR3: CASSQFGAGVGTEAFF

size: NA
V: TRBV9
J: TRBJ2-7
D: NA
DNA: TGTGCCAGCAGCGCCCCAAACTCCTACGAGCAGTACTTC
CDR3: CASSAPNSYEQYF

size: many
V: TRBV19
J: TRBJ2-1
D: NA
DNA: TGTGCCAGTAGTGACGGTGGAGCTTCTAACTATGGGCAGTTCTTC
CDR3: CASSDGGASNYGQFF

size: many
V: TRBV12-3/TRBV12-4
J: TRBJ2-7
D: NA
DNA: TGTGCCAGCAGTTTAGGAGGGGGTGACGAGCAGTACTTC
CDR3: CASSLGGGDEQYF

size: few
V: TRBV5-1
J: TRBJ2-5
D: NA
DNA: TGCGCCAGCAGTCCGGACGTAGAGACCCAGTACTTC
CDR3: CASSPDVETQYF

size: many
V: TRBV29-1
J: TRBJ2-1
D: NA
DNA: TGCAGCGTTTCCCAAACCAACTACAATGAGCAGTTCTTC
CDR3: CSVSQTNYNEQFF

size: few
V: TRBV20-1
J: TRBJ1-1
D: NA
DNA: TGCAGTGCTCGATCAATGGGTGCTGAAGCTTTCTTT
CDR3: CSARSMGAEAFF

size: many
V: TRBV12-3/TRBV12-4
J: TRBJ1-5
D: NA
DNA: TGTGCCAGCAGTTTTACCGAGGGTCAGCCCCAGCATTTT
CDR3: CASSFTEGQPQHF

size: many
V: TRBV20-1
J: TRBJ2-1
D: TRBD2
DNA: TGCAGTGAGGTTGGGCTAGCGGGAGGGCAGGGTGAGCAGTTCTTC
CDR3: CSEVGLAGGQGEQFF